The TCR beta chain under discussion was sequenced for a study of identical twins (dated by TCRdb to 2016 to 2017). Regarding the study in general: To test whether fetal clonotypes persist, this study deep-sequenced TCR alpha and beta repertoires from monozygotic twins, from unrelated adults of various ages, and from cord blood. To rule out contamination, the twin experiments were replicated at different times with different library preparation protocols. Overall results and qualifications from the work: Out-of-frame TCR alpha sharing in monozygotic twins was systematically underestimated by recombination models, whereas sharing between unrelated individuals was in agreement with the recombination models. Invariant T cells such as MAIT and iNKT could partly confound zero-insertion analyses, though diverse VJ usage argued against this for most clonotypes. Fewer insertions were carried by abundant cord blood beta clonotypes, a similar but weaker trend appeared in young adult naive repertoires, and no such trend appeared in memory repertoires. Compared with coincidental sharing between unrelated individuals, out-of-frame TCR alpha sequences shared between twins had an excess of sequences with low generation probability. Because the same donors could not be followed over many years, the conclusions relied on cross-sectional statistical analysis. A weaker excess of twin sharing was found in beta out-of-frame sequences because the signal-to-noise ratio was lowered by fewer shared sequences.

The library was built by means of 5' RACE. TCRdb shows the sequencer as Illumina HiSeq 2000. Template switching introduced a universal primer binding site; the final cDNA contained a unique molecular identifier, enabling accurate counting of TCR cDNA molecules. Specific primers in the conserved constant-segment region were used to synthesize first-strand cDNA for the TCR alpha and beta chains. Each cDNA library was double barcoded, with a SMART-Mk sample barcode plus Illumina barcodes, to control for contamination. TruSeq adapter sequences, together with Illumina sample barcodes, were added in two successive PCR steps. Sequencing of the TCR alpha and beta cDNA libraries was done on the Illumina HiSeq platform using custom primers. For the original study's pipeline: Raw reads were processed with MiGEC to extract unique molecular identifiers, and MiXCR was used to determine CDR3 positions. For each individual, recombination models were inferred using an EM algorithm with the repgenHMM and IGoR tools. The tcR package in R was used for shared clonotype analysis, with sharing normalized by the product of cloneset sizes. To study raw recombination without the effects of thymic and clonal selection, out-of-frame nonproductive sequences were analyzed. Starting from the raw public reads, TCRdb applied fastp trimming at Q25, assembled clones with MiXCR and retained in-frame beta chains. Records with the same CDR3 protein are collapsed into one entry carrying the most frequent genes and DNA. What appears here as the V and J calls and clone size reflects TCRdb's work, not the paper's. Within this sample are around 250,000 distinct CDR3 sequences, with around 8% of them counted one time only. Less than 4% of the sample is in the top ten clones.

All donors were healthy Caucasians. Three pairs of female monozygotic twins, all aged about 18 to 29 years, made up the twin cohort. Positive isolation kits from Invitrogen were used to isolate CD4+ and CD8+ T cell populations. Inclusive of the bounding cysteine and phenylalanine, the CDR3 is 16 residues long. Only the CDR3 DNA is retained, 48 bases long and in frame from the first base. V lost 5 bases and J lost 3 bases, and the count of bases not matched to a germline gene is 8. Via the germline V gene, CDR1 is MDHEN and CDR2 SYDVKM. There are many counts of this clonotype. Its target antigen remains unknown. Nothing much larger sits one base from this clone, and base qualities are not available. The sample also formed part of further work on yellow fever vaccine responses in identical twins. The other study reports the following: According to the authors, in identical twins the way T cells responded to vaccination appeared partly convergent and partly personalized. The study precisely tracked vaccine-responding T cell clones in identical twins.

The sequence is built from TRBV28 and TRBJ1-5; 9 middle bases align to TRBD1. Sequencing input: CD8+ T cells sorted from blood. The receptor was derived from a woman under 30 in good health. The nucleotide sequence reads TGTGCCAGCAGTCTAACGGGACAGGGAATCAATCAGCCCCAGCATTTT. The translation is CASSLTGQGINQPQHF.